This TCR beta chain was captured by sequencing in a study of blood T cell repertoires in COVID-19. Study background: Acute and convalescent COVID-19 samples came from the United States, Italy and Spain.

Study processing details: Counts of nucleated cells, estimated from reference gene primer amplification, were obtained. Assay: immunoSEQ multiplex PCR; the TCRdb copy retains only in-frame clones and omits some. From that table come the V and J calls and clone size; the DNA was used to work out D and trimming. Of about 300,000 clones in the sample, about 91% were seen once. The CDR3 length is 17 residues. Trimming took off 3 bases at V and 6 bases at J, with 23 bases between the two ends. Germline loops: CDR1 SGHRS, CDR2 YFSETQ. This TCR was sampled from a young woman who had recovered from COVID-19. The source material was peripheral blood. The chain links TRBV5-1 to TRBJ2-3, with D possibly TRBD2 on 6 matching bases. The CDR3 DNA reads as TGCGCCAGCAGCTCTATTCCCGTAAGGGACTCAAGGGATACGCAGTATTTT. This sequence encodes CASSSIPVRDSRDTQYF.